The sample holds one count of the clone carrying this T cell receptor beta chain. Its antigen is unknown. The CDR3 loop spans 15 amino acids. The ends were cut back, 1 base at V and 0 bases at J, with 6 bases in the middle. From germline, CDR1 is LGHNA and CDR2 YNFKEQ. The data stem from a study of T cells in Graves' hyperthyroidism and ophthalmopathy. TCR beta CDR3 sequences were amplified from RNA transcripts. Initially, a first-round RT-PCR of the TCR CDR3 employed the HTBI primer set. TCRdb passed the multiplex PCR reads through MiXCR, listing each CDR3 protein once. Among 300,000 to 450,000 distinct CDR3 sequences listed, 20% to 25% were seen once. With a duration under 2 months, the hyperthyroidism was newly diagnosed in patients aged 18 to 65. The study, taken as a whole, reports: Within blood appeared most thyroid clonotypes that had expanded above 0.001. The model forecast ophthalmopathy, anticipating it by a median approximately 6.1 months before onset. Ophthalmopathy was separated from stable hyperthyroidism by a 13 V-J model.

The sample taken for sequencing was blood. This TCR was recovered from a man in his fifties or sixties with Graves' hyperthyroidism. J is TRBJ2-2 and V is TRBV4-2, with no clear D. CDR3 sequence (DNA): TGTGCCAGCAGCCAAGGGGATTCGAACACCGGGGAGCTGTTTTTT. This encodes CASSQGDSNTGELFF.